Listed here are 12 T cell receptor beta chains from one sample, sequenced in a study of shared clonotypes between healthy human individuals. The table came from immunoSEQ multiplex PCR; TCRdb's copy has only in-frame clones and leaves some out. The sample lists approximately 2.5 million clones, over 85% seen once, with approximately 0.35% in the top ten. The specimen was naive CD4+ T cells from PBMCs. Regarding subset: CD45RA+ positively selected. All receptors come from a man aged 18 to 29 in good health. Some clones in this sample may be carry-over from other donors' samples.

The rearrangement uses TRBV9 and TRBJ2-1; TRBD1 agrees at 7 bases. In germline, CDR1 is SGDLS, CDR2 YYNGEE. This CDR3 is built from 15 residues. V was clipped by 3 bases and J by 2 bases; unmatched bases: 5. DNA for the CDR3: TGTGCCAGCAGCGGGCACAGGGGACCCTACAATGAGCAGTTCTTC. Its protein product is CASSGHRGPYNEQFF.

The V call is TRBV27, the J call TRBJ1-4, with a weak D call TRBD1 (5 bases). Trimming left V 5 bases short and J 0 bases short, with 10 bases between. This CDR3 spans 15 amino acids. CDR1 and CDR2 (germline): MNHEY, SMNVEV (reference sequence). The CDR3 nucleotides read TGTGCCAGCAGTGGCAGGGTGGCAACTAATGAAAAACTGTTTTTT. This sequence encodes CASSGRVATNEKLFF.

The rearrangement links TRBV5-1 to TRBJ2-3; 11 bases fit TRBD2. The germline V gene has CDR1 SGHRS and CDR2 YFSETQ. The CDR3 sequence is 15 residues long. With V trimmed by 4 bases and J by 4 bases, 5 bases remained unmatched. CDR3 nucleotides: TGCGCCAGCAGCCTTCTAGCGGGAGGTCCAGATACGCAGTATTTT. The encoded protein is CASSLLAGGPDTQYF.

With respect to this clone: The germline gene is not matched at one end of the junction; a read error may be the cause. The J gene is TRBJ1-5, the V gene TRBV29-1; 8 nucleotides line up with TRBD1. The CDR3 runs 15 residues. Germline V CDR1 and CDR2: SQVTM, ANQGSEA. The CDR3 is CRVGTGPRAHQPQHF. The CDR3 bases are TGCAGAGTTGGGACAGGCCCGAGAGCCCATCAGCCCCAGCATTTT.

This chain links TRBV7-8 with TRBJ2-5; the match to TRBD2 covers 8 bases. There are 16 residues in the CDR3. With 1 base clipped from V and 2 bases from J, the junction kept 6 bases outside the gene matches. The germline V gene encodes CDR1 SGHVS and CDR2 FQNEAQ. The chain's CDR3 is CASSLGPGRGQETQYF. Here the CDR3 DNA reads TGTGCCAGCAGCTTAGGGCCCGGGAGGGGACAAGAGACCCAGTACTTC.

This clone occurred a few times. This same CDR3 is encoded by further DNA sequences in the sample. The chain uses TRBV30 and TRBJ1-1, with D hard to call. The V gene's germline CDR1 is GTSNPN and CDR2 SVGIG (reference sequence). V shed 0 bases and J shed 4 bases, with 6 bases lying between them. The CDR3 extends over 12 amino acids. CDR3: CAWSVRGTEAFF. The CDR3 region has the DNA TGTGCCTGGAGTGTACGAGGCACTGAAGCTTTCTTT.

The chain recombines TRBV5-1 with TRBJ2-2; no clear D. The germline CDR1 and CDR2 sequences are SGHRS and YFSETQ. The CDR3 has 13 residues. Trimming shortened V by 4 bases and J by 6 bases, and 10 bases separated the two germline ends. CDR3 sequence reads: CASSPSIAGELFF. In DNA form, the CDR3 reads TGCGCCAGCAGCCCTTCTATAGCCGGGGAGCTGTTTTTT. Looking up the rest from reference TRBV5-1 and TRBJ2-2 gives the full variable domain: KAGVTQTPRYLIKTRGQQVTLSCSPISGHRSVSWYQQTPGQGLQFLFEYFSETQRNKGNFPGRFSGRQFSNSRSEMNVSTLELGDSALYLCASSPSIAGELFFGEGSRLTVL.

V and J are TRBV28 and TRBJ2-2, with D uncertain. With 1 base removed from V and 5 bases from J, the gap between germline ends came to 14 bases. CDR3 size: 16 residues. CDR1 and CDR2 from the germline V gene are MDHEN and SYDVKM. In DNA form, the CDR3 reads TGTGCCAGCAGTTTATTTTCATCGGGCCTTACCGGGGAGCTGTTTTTT. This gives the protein CASSLFSSGLTGELFF.

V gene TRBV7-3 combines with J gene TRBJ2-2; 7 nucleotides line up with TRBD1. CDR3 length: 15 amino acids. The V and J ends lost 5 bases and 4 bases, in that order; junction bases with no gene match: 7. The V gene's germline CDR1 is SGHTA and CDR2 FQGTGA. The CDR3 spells CASSQGQDGTGELFF. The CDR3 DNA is TGTGCCAGCAGCCAAGGACAGGATGGCACCGGGGAGCTGTTTTTT.

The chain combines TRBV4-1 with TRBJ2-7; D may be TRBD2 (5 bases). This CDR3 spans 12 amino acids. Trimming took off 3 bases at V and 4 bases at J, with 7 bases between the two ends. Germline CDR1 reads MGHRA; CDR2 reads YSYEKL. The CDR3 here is CASSQPGYEQYF. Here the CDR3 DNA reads TGCGCCAGCAGCCAGCCGGGGTACGAGCAGTACTTC.

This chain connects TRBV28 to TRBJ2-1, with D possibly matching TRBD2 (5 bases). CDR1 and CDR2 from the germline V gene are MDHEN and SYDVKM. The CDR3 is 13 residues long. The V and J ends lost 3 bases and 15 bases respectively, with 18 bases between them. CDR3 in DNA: TGTGCCAGCAGTTTGGTCGCCCCTCAGGCGGGGTTCTTC. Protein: CASSLVAPQAGFF.

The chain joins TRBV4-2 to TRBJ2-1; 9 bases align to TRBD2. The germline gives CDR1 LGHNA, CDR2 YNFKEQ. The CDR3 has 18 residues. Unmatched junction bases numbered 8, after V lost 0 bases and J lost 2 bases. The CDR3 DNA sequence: TGTGCCAGCAGCCAAGATCGGGGGCTAGCGGGAACCTACAATGAGCAGTTCTTC. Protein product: CASSQDRGLAGTYNEQFF.